This is a list of T cell receptor beta chains from one sample in a study of blood T cell repertoires in COVID-19. Data came from immunoSEQ multiplex PCR; TCRdb stores just in-frame clones and leaves some out. The sample shows roughly 89,000 clones, around three quarters of them seen only once. The sample comprised peripheral blood. The receptors were sampled from a woman in her seventies with acute or convalescent COVID-19. CDR3s include the opening cysteine and the closing phenylalanine or tryptophan. Each record gives: D gene, V gene, clone size, J gene, CDR3 protein, CDR3 DNA. The D gene is left open where the match is weak. Clone size appears in some rows only: once, few, many, or a class for an expanded clone.

TRBD1,TRBV6-5,.,TRBJ1-4,CASKIRGRSEKLFF,TGTGCCAGCAAAATCAGGGGGCGGTCAGAAAAACTGTTTTTT
TRBD2,TRBV10-3,.,TRBJ2-2,CAIGLAGGSGELFF,TGTGCCATCGGGCTAGCGGGAGGATCCGGGGAGCTGTTTTTT
TRBD2,TRBV9,.,TRBJ2-2,CASSVVSGVTGELFF,TGTGCCAGCAGCGTAGTTAGCGGGGTCACCGGGGAGCTGTTTTTT
TRBD1,TRBV2,few,TRBJ1-5,CASRGTGDQPQHF,TGTGCCAGCAGGGGTACAGGGGATCAGCCCCAGCATTTT
TRBD1,TRBV13,once,TRBJ2-3,CASSLGDRGQIDTQYF,TGTGCCAGCAGCTTAGGCGACAGGGGGCAAATAGATACGCAGTATTTT
TRBD1,TRBV12-3/TRBV12-4,few,TRBJ2-7,CASRRGPLIEQYF,TGTGCCAGCAGAAGGGGGCCTTTAATCGAGCAGTACTTC
TRBD1,TRBV18,.,TRBJ2-2,CASSPVQGARTGELFF,TGTGCCAGCTCACCCGTACAGGGGGCTCGGACCGGGGAGCTGTTTTTT
TRBD1,TRBV10-3,few,TRBJ1-5,CAIGTGDQPQHF,TGTGCCATCGGTACAGGGGATCAGCCCCAGCATTTT
TRBD1,TRBV5-1,.,TRBJ2-5,CASSRSQGLEETQYF,TGCGCCAGCAGCCGATCACAGGGGTTGGAGGAGACCCAGTACTTC
.,TRBV5-1,.,TRBJ1-6,CASSVESSYNSPLHF,TGCGCCAGCAGCGTCGAGAGCTCCTATAATTCACCCCTCCACTTT
TRBD1,TRBV28,.,TRBJ1-2,CASSSTGQGGYGYTF,TGTGCCAGCAGTTCCACGGGACAGGGGGGCTATGGCTACACCTTC